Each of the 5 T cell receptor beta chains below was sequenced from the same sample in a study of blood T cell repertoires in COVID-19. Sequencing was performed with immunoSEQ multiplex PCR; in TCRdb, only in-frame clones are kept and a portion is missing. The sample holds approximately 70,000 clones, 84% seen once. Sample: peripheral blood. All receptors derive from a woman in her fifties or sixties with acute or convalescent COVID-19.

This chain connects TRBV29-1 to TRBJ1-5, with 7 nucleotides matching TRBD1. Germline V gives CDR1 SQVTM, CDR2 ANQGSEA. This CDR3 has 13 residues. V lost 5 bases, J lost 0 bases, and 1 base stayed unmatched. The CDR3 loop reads CSVRTGSNQPQHF. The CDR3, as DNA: TGCAGCGTTCGGACAGGTAGCAATCAGCCCCAGCATTTT.

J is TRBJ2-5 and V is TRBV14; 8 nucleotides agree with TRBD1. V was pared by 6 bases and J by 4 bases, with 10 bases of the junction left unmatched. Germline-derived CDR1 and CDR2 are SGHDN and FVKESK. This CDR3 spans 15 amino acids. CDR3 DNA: TGTGCCAGCAGTCTAGGACAGGGCTACGGAGAGACCCAGTACTTC. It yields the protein CASSLGQGYGETQYF.

CDR3 sequence reads: CASSLIPGGTNTGELFF. CDR3 nucleotide sequence: TGTGCCAGCAGTTTGATTCCGGGGGGTACTAACACCGGGGAGCTGTTTTTT. The V call is TRBV27, the J call TRBJ2-2; 7 bases are shared with TRBD2. The germline gives CDR1 MNHEY, CDR2 SMNVEV (reference sequence). The ends lost 3 bases at V and 2 bases at J; junction bases unmatched: 9. CDR3 length: 17 residues.

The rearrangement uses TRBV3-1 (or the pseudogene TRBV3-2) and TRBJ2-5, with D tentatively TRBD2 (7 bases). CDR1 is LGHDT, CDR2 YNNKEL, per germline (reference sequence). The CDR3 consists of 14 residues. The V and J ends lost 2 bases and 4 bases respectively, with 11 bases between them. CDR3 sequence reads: CASSQRGGLETQYF. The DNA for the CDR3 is TGTGCCAGCAGCCAAAGGGGGGGCCTAGAGACCCAGTACTTC.

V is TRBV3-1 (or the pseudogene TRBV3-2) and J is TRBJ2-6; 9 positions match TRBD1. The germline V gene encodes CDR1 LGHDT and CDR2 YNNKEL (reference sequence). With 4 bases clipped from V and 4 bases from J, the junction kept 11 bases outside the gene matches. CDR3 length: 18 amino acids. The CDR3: CASSLPGQGVHGANVLTF. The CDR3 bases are TGTGCCAGCAGCCTTCCGGGACAGGGAGTTCACGGGGCCAACGTCCTGACTTTC.